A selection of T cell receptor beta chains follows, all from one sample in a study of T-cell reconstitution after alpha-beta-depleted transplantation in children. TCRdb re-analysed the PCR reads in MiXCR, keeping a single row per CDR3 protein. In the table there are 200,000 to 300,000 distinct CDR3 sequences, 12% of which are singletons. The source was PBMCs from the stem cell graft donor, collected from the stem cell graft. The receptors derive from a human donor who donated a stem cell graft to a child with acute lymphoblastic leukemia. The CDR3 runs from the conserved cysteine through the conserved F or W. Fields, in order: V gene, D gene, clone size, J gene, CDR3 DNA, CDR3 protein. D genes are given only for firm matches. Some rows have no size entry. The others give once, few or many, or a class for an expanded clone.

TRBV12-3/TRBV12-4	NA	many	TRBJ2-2	TGTGCCAGCAGTCGCGAAAGGGAGCTGTTTTTT	CASSRERELFF
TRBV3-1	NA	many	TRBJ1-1	TGTGCCAGCAGCCAATGGAAGGGGAACACTGAAGCTTTCTTT	CASSQWKGNTEAFF
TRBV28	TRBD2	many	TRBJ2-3	TGTGCCAGCAGTCCCGCCGGGACTAGCTCCGATAGTGGCACAGATACGCAGTATTTT	CASSPAGTSSDSGTDTQYF
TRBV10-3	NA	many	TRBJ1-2	TGTGCCATCAAAGGGGAGAACTATGGCTACACCTTC	CAIKGENYGYTF
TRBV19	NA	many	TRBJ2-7	TGTGCCAGTAGTGCGGGACCTGGGGACGAGCAGTACTTC	CASSAGPGDEQYF
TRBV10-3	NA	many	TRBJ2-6	TGTGCCATCAGTGAGGGGGCAGTTGGGGCCAACGTCCTGACTTTC	CAISEGAVGANVLTF
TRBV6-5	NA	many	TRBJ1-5	TGTGCCAGCAGTTACTCGTCTTCCGGGGGCAATCAGCCCCAGCATTTT	CASSYSSSGGNQPQHF
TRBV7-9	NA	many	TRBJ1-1	TGTGCCAGCAGCCTACAGGCGGGGAACACTGAAGCTTTCTTT	CASSLQAGNTEAFF
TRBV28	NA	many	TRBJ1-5	TGTGCCAGCAGGTTCGAACAGGGTAGCAATCAGCCCCAGCATTTT	CASRFEQGSNQPQHF
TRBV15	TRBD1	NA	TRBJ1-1	TGTGCCACCAGCCCCTACGTAGGGGGCGCGAACACTGAAGCTTTCTTT	CATSPYVGGANTEAFF
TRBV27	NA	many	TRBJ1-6	TGTGCCAGCAGTCCCGCCGGGAGTTCACCCCTCCACTTT	CASSPAGSSPLHF
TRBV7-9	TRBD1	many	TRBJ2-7	TGTGCCAGCAGCACGCCCGGGACAGGGTATGACGAGCAGTACTTC	CASSTPGTGYDEQYF
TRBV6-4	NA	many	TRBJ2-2	TGTGCCAGCAGTAGGGTTTACCGACAGTCGAACACCGGGGAGCTGTTTTTT	CASSRVYRQSNTGELFF
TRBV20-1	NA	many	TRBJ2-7	TGCAGTGCTTTCCGGGGGTCCTACGAGCAGTACTTC	CSAFRGSYEQYF
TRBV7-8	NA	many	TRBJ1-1	TGTGCCAGCAGCCCACAGGGTTTAGGAGCTTTCTTT	CASSPQGLGAFF
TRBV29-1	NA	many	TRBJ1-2	TGCAGCGTTTCCGACAGGAACTATGGCTACACCTTC	CSVSDRNYGYTF
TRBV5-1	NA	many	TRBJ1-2	TGCGCCAGCAGCTTGGTGCCGCCCCGCGGGGACTATGGCTACACCTTC	CASSLVPPRGDYGYTF
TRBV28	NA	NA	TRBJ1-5	TGTGCCAGCAGTCCCCTCTCCGCGGCCTATAGCAATCAGCCCCAGCATTTT	CASSPLSAAYSNQPQHF